A single sample gave rise to the 32 T cell receptor beta chains below, sequenced in a study of human T cells and chemical hapten exposure. From the RACE reads, TCRdb called clonotypes with MiXCR, one entry per CDR3 protein. The sample has some 70,000 distinct CDR3 sequences; 9.5% to 12% are singletons. The time point is: pre-sensitization, week 0. The treatment denotes: therapeutic diphenylcyclopropenone sensitization with weekly scalp DPC. The material was whole blood, obtained in connection with sensitization to the hapten diphenylcyclopropenone (DPC). Receptor source: a woman between 45 and 65 years old with alopecia areata. Some clones in this sample may be carry-over from other donors' samples.

The V and J genes are TRBV20-1 and TRBJ1-1, with D perhaps TRBD1 (6 bases). Trimming took 6 bases from V and 2 from J, leaving 13 bases between them. Per germline, CDR1 DFQATT and CDR2 SNEGSKA (reference sequence). The CDR3 contains 13 residues. CDR3 in DNA: TGCAGTGCCTGGCAGACAGGAAACACTGAAGCTTTCTTT. Its translation: CSAWQTGNTEAFF.

This clonotype was seen only a few times. The rearrangement joins TRBV20-1 to TRBJ2-3; TRBD1 matches at 7 bases. The CDR3 spans 17 residues. Germline V gene sequence: CDR1 DFQATT, CDR2 SNEGSKA (reference sequence). Trimming cost V 1 base and J 1 base; bases outside gene matches: 11. The CDR3 DNA reads as TGCAGTGCTAGAGGCCAAGGAACAGGGGAAGGCACAGATACGCAGTATTTT. Protein: CSARGQGTGEGTDTQYF.

The sample holds a few counts of this clonotype. The rearrangement joins TRBV29-1 to TRBJ2-7; D not resolved. CDR3 length: 13 residues. Trimming cost V 1 base and J 1 base, with 8 bases left between them. Germline V gene sequence: CDR1 SQVTM, CDR2 ANQGSEA. The CDR3 nucleotides are TGCAGCGTTGAAGGCCACAGTTCCTACGAGCAGTACTTC. It encodes CSVEGHSSYEQYF.

This clonotype came up many times. The chain combines TRBV5-4 with TRBJ1-1, with 7 bases lining up with TRBD1. V lost 3 bases, J lost 1 base, and 6 bases stayed unmatched. CDR1 and CDR2 from the germline V gene are SGHNT and YYREEE (reference sequence). The CDR3 runs 15 residues. CDR3 DNA sequence: TGTGCCAGCAGCTGGAGGGACAGTGGGAACACTGAAGCTTTCTTT. Its translation is CASSWRDSGNTEAFF.

This clonotype was picked up a small number of times. The rearrangement links TRBV19 to TRBJ2-1, with 8 bases matching TRBD1. With V trimmed by 4 bases and J by 5 bases, 10 bases remained unmatched. Germline CDR1 is LNHDA and CDR2 is SQIVND (reference sequence). CDR3 length equals 16 residues. CDR3 loop: CASSTRTGRGHNEQFF. The CDR3 bases are TGTGCCAGTAGTACCCGGACAGGGAGAGGTCACAATGAGCAGTTCTTC.

In its sample, this clonotype was seen many times. The V call is TRBV5-5, the J call TRBJ1-6; D possibly corresponds to TRBD1 (6 bases). V was shortened by 4 bases and J by 10 bases, with 18 bases between the two germline ends. There are 15 residues in the CDR3. In germline, CDR1 is SGHKS, CDR2 YYEKEE (reference sequence). CDR3 DNA sequence: TGTGCCAGCAGCCCACACTCTGACAGGACCTCACCCCTCCACTTT. Its translation: CASSPHSDRTSPLHF. The variable domain in full, completed from reference TRBV5-5 and TRBJ1-6, reads DAGVTQSPTHLIKTRGQQVTLRCSPISGHKSVSWYQQVLGQGPQFIFQYYEKEERGRGNFPDRFSARQFPNYSSELNVNALLLGDSALYLCASSPHSDRTSPLHFGNGTRLTVT.

This chain uses TRBV5-4 with TRBJ2-7; 7 positions agree with TRBD1. This CDR3 comprises 16 residues. Per germline, CDR1 SGHNT and CDR2 YYREEE (reference sequence). Germline trimming cut 4 bases from V and 0 bases from J; bases unmatched to any gene: 10. In DNA, the CDR3 is TGTGCCAGCAGCCAAGGGGGCGGATTAAGCTCCTACGAGCAGTACTTC. Translation gives CASSQGGGLSSYEQYF.

This clonotype has at least ten counts. The chain recombines TRBV5-1 with TRBJ2-5; D gene ambiguous. Germline CDR1 SGHRS, CDR2 YFSETQ. This CDR3 has 14 amino acids. The V end was cut by 1 base, the J end by 1 base, with 8 bases between. In DNA, the CDR3 is TGCGCCAGCAGCTTGTCTAGTCTCCAAGAGACCCAGTACTTC. Translation gives CASSLSSLQETQYF.

The gene calls are TRBV9 and TRBJ2-2, with 8 bases identical to TRBD2. The CDR3 has 15 amino acids. After removal of 4 bases from V and 3 bases from J, the junction contained 5 bases not matched to a gene. CDR1 and CDR2 from the germline V gene are SGDLS and YYNGEE. The CDR3 bases are TGTGCCAGCAGCTTAAGCGGGGGCTACACCGGGGAGCTGTTTTTT. This sequence encodes CASSLSGGYTGELFF.

This clonotype has more than one count but fewer than ten. V usage is TRBV6-5 and J usage is TRBJ2-1; 9 bases are a match to TRBD2. V was pared by 4 bases and J by 3 bases, with 7 bases of the junction left unmatched. This CDR3 region has 16 residues. CDR1 is MNHEY and CDR2 is SVGAGI in the germline V gene. The CDR3 sequence is CASSSQAGGYYNEQFF. In DNA, the CDR3 is TGTGCCAGCAGTTCCCAAGCGGGGGGCTACTACAATGAGCAGTTCTTC.

This clonotype was detected many times. The germline gene is not matched at one end of the junction; a read error may be the cause. The gene calls are TRBV7-7 and TRBJ2-2; D possibly corresponds to TRBD1 (5 bases). Germline-derived CDR1 and CDR2 are SSHAT and FNYEAQ (reference sequence). The CDR3 runs to 16 residues. The CDR3 protein is CASSLYDSENTGELFF. The CDR3 nucleotides are TGTGCTAGCAGCTTATACGACAGCGAGAACACCGGGGAGCTGTTTTTT.

This clonotype was recorded at least ten times. The V and J genes are TRBV3-1 and TRBJ1-1; tentatively, D is TRBD1 (5 bases). Germline values: CDR1 LGHDT, CDR2 YNNKEL (reference sequence). V was cut by 1 base and J by 8 bases, with 5 bases left in between. This CDR3 region has 11 residues. CDR3 sequence (DNA): TGTGCCAGCAGCCAAGGGACAGAAGCTTTCTTT. Its protein is CASSQGTEAFF. The full variable domain, in which reference TRBV3-1 and TRBJ1-1 provide the parts outside the CDR3, is DTAVSQTPKYLVTQMGNDKSIKCEQNLGHDTMYWYKQDSKKFLKIMFSYNNKELIINETVPNRFSPKSPDKAHLNLHINSLELGDSAVYFCASSQGTEAFFGQGTRLTVV.

The V gene is TRBV27, the J gene TRBJ1-4, with D hard to call. In germline, CDR1 is MNHEY, CDR2 SMNVEV (reference sequence). CDR3 length: 11 residues. V dropped 6 bases and J dropped 8 bases, with 7 bases sitting between them. In nucleotides, the CDR3 is TGTGCCAGCAGAAAAGGGGAAAAACTGTTTTTT. Translation gives CASRKGEKLFF.

This clonotype was seen a handful of times. This CDR3 reads CASSSSGDGLSNQPQHF. For the CDR3, the DNA is TGTGCCAGCAGTTCCTCGGGGGACGGTTTAAGCAATCAGCCCCAGCATTTT. The chain is built from TRBV7-2 and TRBJ1-5, with D perhaps matching TRBD1 (5 bases). Germline V CDR1 and CDR2: SGHTA, FQGNSA. V was shortened by 6 bases and J by 1 base, with 19 bases between the two germline ends. There are 17 residues in the CDR3.

With regard to this clonotype: The junction departs from germline at one end; a sequencing error may be responsible. This CDR3 is CASGESGGVSEAFF. DNA for the CDR3: TGCGCCAGCGGTGAGAGTGGGGGTGTCTCTGAAGCTTTCTTT. The chain links TRBV10-1 to TRBJ1-1; perhaps TRBD1 as D (5 bases). There are 14 residues in the CDR3. From germline, CDR1 is WNHNN and CDR2 SYGVQD (reference sequence).

This clonotype has a handful of counts. The chain recombines TRBV6-2 or TRBV6-3 with TRBJ1-2; D not certain. Germline V lookup: CDR1 MNHEY, CDR2 SVGEGT. Trimming took 7 bases from V and 6 from J, leaving 15 bases between them. This CDR3 has 13 amino acids. The CDR3 here is CASTLDPRNGYTF. CDR3 bases: TGTGCCAGCACCCTGGACCCGCGGAATGGCTACACCTTC.

In this sample, this clonotype turned up many times. The rearrangement links TRBV11-2 to TRBJ1-1; D is uncertain. This CDR3 is built from 14 residues. Per the germline V gene, CDR1 is SGHAT and CDR2 is FQNNGV. The germline V and J ends were trimmed by 5 bases and 4 bases, with 14 bases remaining between them. In DNA, the CDR3 is TGTGCCAGCAGCCCCGGCGCGGGGTCCACTGAAGCTTTCTTT. Amino acids: CASSPGAGSTEAFF.

The chain couples TRBV29-1 to TRBJ2-5, with 8 bases fitting TRBD2. The CDR3 is 14 amino acids. The V segment lost 0 bases and the J segment 6 bases; nucleotides outside the gene matches: 6. Germline CDR1 reads SQVTM; CDR2 reads ANQGSEA. In nucleotides, the CDR3 is TGCAGCGTTGAAGAGAGGACTAGCCCGCAGACCCAGTACTTC. Protein sequence: CSVEERTSPQTQYF.

This clonotype appeared a few times. This chain uses TRBV19 with TRBJ2-6; D remains unclear. This CDR3 region has 17 residues. The germline gives CDR1 LNHDA, CDR2 SQIVND (reference sequence). V dropped 2 bases and J dropped 0 bases, with 11 bases sitting between them. As DNA, the CDR3 is TGTGCCAGTAGTATACCCCTAAAGACCTCTGGGGCCAACGTCCTGACTTTC. It codes for CASSIPLKTSGANVLTF. Full variable domain (remainder filled in from reference TRBV19 and TRBJ2-6): DGGITQSPKYLFRKEGQNVTLSCEQNLNHDAMYWYRQDPGQGLRLIYYSQIVNDFQKGDIAEGYSVSREKKESFPLTVTSAQKNPTAFYLCASSIPLKTSGANVLTFGAGSRLTVL.

This clonotype has just a few counts. V usage is TRBV27 and J usage is TRBJ1-5; possibly TRBD1 for D (6 bases). The CDR3 sequence is 14 residues long. Per the germline V gene, CDR1 is MNHEY and CDR2 is SMNVEV (reference sequence). The V end was cut by 5 bases, the J end by 7 bases, with 15 bases between. CDR3 in amino acids: CASSRAGESQPQHF. CDR3 nucleotide sequence: TGTGCCAGCAGTCGCGCAGGGGAAAGCCAGCCCCAGCATTTT.

This clonotype appeared a few times. The genes are TRBV5-1 and TRBJ2-3; 11 nucleotides match TRBD2. CDR3 length equals 15 residues. Per germline, CDR1 SGHRS and CDR2 YFSETQ. The V segment lost 6 bases and the J segment 7 bases; nucleotides outside the gene matches: 10. CDR3 sequence (DNA): TGCGCCAGCAAGTCTGATAGCGGGAGGGATCATACGCAGTATTTT. It codes for CASKSDSGRDHTQYF.

In this sample, this clonotype turned up a few times. The chain carries TRBV29-1 and TRBJ2-1, with D perhaps given as TRBD1 or TRBD2 (5 bases each). Trimming took 7 bases from V and 4 from J, leaving 11 bases between them. The V gene's germline CDR1 is SQVTM and CDR2 ANQGSEA. There are 12 residues in the CDR3. The CDR3: CSEMRGYNEQFF. Written as DNA, the CDR3 is TGCAGCGAAATGAGGGGATACAATGAGCAGTTCTTC.

This clonotype was picked up one time. The chain couples TRBV28 to TRBJ2-3; D assignment may be TRBD1 or TRBD2 (6 bases each). The CDR3 is made up of 13 amino acids. CDR1 MDHEN and CDR2 SYDVKM come from the germline V gene. V lost 8 bases to trimming and J lost 6 bases, with 15 bases between them. For the CDR3, the DNA is TGTGCCAGCGGGGGGCCGGGTCCCGATACGCAGTATTTT. Protein product: CASGGPGPDTQYF.

The J gene is TRBJ2-5, the V gene TRBV6-5, with D perhaps TRBD2 (6 bases). This CDR3 has 14 amino acids. Germline V gene lookup returns CDR1 MNHEY and CDR2 SVGAGI. V dropped 2 bases and J dropped 4 bases, with 11 bases sitting between them. Here the CDR3 DNA reads TGTGCCAGCAGTTACGGGCTAGCGTCAGAGACCCAGTACTTC. Amino acids: CASSYGLASETQYF.

V and J are TRBV12-3 or TRBV12-4 and TRBJ2-1; TRBD2 matches at 14 bases. After removal of 6 bases from V and 7 bases from J, the junction contained 5 bases not matched to a gene. CDR3 length: 15 amino acids. CDR3 nucleotides: TGTGCCAGCAGCCGACTAGCGGGGGGGCGAAATGAGCAGTTCTTC. This encodes CASSRLAGGRNEQFF.

By share of the sample, this clonotype is medium-sized. V usage is TRBV15 and J usage is TRBJ2-5; D gene unclear. The germline CDR1 and CDR2 sequences are LNHNV and YYDKDF (reference sequence). The CDR3 extends over 16 amino acids. V was pared by 1 base and J by 4 bases, with 16 bases between. The CDR3 sequence is CATSRVSGKGPETQYF. CDR3 nucleotide sequence: TGTGCCACCAGCAGAGTGTCTGGTAAAGGGCCAGAGACCCAGTACTTC.

The chain carries TRBV20-1 and TRBJ2-7; D is unresolved. V was shortened by 6 bases and J by 1 base, with 16 bases between the two germline ends. The CDR3 has 14 residues. Germline V gene sequence: CDR1 DFQATT, CDR2 SNEGSKA (reference sequence). The CDR3 sequence is CSADQVGSSYEQYF. DNA of the CDR3: TGCAGTGCGGACCAGGTCGGCTCATCCTACGAGCAGTACTTC.

This clonotype showed up just a few times. The chain employs TRBV29-1 and TRBJ2-7, with D unclear. There are 14 residues in the CDR3. Trimming shortened V by 2 bases and J by 5 bases, and 16 bases separated the two germline ends. Germline loops: CDR1 SQVTM, CDR2 ANQGSEA. CDR3 in DNA: TGCAGCGTTGAATACCGTGGGAATGGAGACGAGCAGTACTTC. It is translated as CSVEYRGNGDEQYF.

This clonotype has just a few counts. This chain connects TRBV7-9 to TRBJ1-5; 8 positions match TRBD1. The CDR3 has 15 residues. V shed 5 bases, J shed 4 bases, and the junction held 7 bases outside the gene matches. Germline lookup yields CDR1 SEHNR and CDR2 FQNEAQ (reference sequence). The CDR3 DNA reads as TGTGCCAGCAGCCCCCAGGGGGCAGGTAATCAGCCCCAGCATTTT. Protein product: CASSPQGAGNQPQHF.

The gene calls are TRBV11-2 and TRBJ2-3; D gene uncertain. V was cut by 2 bases and J by 4 bases, with 7 bases left in between. The CDR3 contains 13 residues. Germline CDR1 reads SGHAT; CDR2 reads FQNNGV. Written as DNA, the CDR3 is TGTGCCAGCAGCTTAAGAGGCTCAGATACGCAGTATTTT. The encoded protein is CASSLRGSDTQYF.

Comments on this clonotype: It is likely a read error, because the conserved phenylalanine at the end of the CDR3 is missing. The DNA is omitted, as the CDR3 cannot be located on it reliably, and the CDR3 follows TCRdb's listing. This chain connects TRBV7-2 to TRBJ1-1; the table's D call, TRBD1, has no DNA check behind it. Germline V gene lookup returns CDR1 SGHTA and CDR2 FQGNSA. The CDR3 is 12 residues long, counting both termini. The CDR3 loop is CASSSPPGDVSY.

The chain combines TRBV5-1 with TRBJ1-5; D is unresolved. V shed 1 base and J shed 6 bases, with 8 bases lying between them. The CDR3 length is 13 residues. Germline V lookup: CDR1 SGHRS, CDR2 YFSETQ. The CDR3 sequence: CASSLLVGQPQHF. The CDR3 nucleotides read TGCGCCAGCAGCTTGCTTGTGGGTCAGCCCCAGCATTTT.